This TCR beta chain appears in the sequencing data of a study of T cell responses to AZD1222 COVID-19 vaccine. As for the study in general: Second-dose schedules of about 4 or about 12 weeks were combined.

V was shortened by 0 bases and J by 10 bases, with 9 bases between the two germline ends. Per germline, CDR1 LGHDT and CDR2 YNNKEL (reference sequence). The CDR3 length is 13 residues. TCRdb's copy holds only in-frame clones and misses some; the assay was immunoSEQ multiplex PCR. The data show 95,000 to 100,000 clones, less than 95% seen once. The V call is TRBV3-1 (or the pseudogene TRBV3-2), the J call TRBJ1-4; D is unresolved. The starting material was peripheral blood, obtained on day 0 of AZD1222 vaccination. The receptor comes from an adult in good health. The CDR3 loop is CASSQDWKGKLFF. The CDR3 DNA follows: TGTGCCAGCAGCCAAGACTGGAAGGGAAAACTGTTTTTT.